This TCR beta chain originates from a study of blood T cells in healthy people across ages. There are many counts of this clonotype. Its specificity is unknown. Findings and limits, study-wide: Whereas aged donors had fewer naive CD4+ cells, long-lived donors had more of them and higher diversity. Researchers report that TCR beta diversity correlated strongly with naive T cell percentage.

A J-beta primer mix and a sample-barcoded 5' primer were used in a second PCR of roughly 6 to 12 cycles. Via MiXCR, TCRdb re-called the 5' RACE reads, giving one row per CDR3 protein. The table includes 1.5 million to 2 million distinct CDR3 sequences, 28% detected once. Trimming took off 5 bases at V and 3 bases at J, with 14 bases between the two ends. There are 14 residues in the CDR3. The germline V gene encodes CDR1 SGHRS and CDR2 YFSETQ. Specimen: blood. The chain recombines TRBV5-1 with TRBJ2-5, with D possibly matching TRBD2 (5 bases). This clonotype was obtained from a woman aged 25-40 years in good health. The CDR3 region has the DNA TGCGCCAGCAGATCCTCCGCGGGCGAAGAGACCCAGTACTTC. Residues: CASRSSAGEETQYF.